This TCR beta chain was observed in a study of blood T cell repertoires in COVID-19. Some clones are missing from TCRdb's copy, which holds only in-frame ones; the method was immunoSEQ multiplex PCR. The sample holds around 150,000 clones, about nine tenths seen once. The sample comprised peripheral blood. This receptor was taken from a man in his thirties or forties with COVID-19, enrolled during active disease.

CDR3 amino acids: CASSRTVVGAEAFF. In DNA form, the CDR3 reads TGTGCCAGCAGTCGCACAGTGGTGGGCGCTGAAGCTTTCTTT. The chain is built from TRBV6-2 or TRBV6-3 and TRBJ1-1; no clear D gene. CDR3 length: 14 residues. Germline lookup yields CDR1 MNHEY and CDR2 SVGEGT. Trimming stripped 5 bases from V and 6 bases from J, with 16 bases between.